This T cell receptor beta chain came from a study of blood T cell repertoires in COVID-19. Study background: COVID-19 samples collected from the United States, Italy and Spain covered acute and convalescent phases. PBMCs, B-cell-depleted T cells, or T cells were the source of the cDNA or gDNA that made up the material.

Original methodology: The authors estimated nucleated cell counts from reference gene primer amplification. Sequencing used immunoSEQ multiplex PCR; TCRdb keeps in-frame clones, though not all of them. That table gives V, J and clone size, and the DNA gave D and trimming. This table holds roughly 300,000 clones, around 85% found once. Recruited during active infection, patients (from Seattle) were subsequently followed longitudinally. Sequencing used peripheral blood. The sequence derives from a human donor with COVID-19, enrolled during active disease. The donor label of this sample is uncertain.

CDR3 DNA: TGTGCCAGCAGCCCCCAGCGCTCCGTAGGCGGAGATACGCAGTATTTT. Its translation: CASSPQRSVGGDTQYF. The genes are TRBV3-1 (or the pseudogene TRBV3-2) and TRBJ2-3; no definite D call. CDR3 length: 16 residues. CDR1 and CDR2 (germline): LGHDT, YNNKEL (reference sequence). V was cut by 4 bases and J by 5 bases, with 19 bases left in between.